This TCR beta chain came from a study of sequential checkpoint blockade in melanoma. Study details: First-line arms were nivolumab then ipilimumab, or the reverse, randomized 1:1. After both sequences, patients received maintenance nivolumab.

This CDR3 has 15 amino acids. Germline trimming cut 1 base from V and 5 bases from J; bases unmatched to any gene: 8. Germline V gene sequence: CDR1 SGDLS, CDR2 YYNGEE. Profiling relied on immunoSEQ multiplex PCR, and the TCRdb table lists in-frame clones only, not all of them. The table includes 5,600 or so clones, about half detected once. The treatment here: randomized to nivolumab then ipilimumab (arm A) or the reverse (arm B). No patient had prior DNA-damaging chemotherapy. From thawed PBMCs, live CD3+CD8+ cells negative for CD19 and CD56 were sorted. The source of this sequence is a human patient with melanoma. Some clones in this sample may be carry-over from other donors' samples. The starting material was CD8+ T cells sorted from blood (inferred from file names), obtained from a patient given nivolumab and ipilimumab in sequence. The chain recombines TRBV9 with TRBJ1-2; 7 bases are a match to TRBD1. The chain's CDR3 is CASSVTDRAHYGYTF. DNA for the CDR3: TGTGCCAGCAGCGTAACTGACAGGGCTCATTATGGCTACACCTTC.